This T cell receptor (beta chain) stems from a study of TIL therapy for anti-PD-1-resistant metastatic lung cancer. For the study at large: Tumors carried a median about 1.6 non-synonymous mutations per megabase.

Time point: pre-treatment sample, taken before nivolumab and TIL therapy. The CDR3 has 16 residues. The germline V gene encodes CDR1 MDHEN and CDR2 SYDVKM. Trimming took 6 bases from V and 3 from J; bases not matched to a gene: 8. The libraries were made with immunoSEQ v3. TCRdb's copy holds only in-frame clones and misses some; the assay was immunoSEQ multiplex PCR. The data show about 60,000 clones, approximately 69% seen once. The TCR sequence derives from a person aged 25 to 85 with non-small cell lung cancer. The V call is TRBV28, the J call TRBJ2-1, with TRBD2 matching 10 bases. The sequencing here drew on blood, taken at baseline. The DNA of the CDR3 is TGTGCCAGCAGCCGTCGACTAGCGGGTTACTACAATGAGCAGTTCTTC. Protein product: CASSRRLAGYYNEQFF.